Sequencing of this T cell receptor beta chain was carried out in a study of T cells and copy number aberrations in small-cell lung cancer. Repertoires were generated with immunoSEQ multiplex PCR, while TCRdb's copy carries only in-frame clones and drops some. Counted here are 6,000 to 7,500 clones, around 82% occurring once; the ten biggest clones make up roughly 4.6%. The source of this sequence is a woman aged 45-65 years with small cell lung cancer. The sample consisted of normal tissue next to the tumor.

This CDR3 reads CASSLAGFLDEQYF. The CDR3, as DNA: TGTGCCAGCAGCTTGGCTGGGTTCTTAGACGAGCAGTACTTC. The chain couples TRBV5-6 to TRBJ2-7; D remains ambiguous. This CDR3 comprises 14 residues. Trimming left V 0 bases short and J 5 bases short, with 12 bases between. Germline CDR1 SGHDT, CDR2 YYEEEE.